This T cell receptor beta chain was observed in a study of cytomegalovirus exposure and HLA in healthy donors. Primers for the PCR totalled 60 Vbeta and 13 Jbeta. The data were produced by immunoSEQ multiplex PCR, yet TCRdb's version contains in-frame clones alone and is incomplete. The data contain some 180,000 clones, roughly 13% of them seen just once; the ten biggest clones take up over 6.5%. V gave up 5 bases and J gave up 7 bases; unmatched junction bases: 12. CDR3 length equals 15 residues. Germline V lookup: CDR1 LNHDA, CDR2 SQIVND (reference sequence). Sequencing input: PBMCs. The chain couples TRBV19 to TRBJ1-2, with 8 nucleotides matching TRBD1. The receptor's source is a man aged 50 to 60 in good health and CMV-seropositive. The CDR3 DNA reads TGTGCCAGTAGTTCTCTAGGACAGGGACGAATTGGCTACACCTTC. Translated: CASSSLGQGRIGYTF.